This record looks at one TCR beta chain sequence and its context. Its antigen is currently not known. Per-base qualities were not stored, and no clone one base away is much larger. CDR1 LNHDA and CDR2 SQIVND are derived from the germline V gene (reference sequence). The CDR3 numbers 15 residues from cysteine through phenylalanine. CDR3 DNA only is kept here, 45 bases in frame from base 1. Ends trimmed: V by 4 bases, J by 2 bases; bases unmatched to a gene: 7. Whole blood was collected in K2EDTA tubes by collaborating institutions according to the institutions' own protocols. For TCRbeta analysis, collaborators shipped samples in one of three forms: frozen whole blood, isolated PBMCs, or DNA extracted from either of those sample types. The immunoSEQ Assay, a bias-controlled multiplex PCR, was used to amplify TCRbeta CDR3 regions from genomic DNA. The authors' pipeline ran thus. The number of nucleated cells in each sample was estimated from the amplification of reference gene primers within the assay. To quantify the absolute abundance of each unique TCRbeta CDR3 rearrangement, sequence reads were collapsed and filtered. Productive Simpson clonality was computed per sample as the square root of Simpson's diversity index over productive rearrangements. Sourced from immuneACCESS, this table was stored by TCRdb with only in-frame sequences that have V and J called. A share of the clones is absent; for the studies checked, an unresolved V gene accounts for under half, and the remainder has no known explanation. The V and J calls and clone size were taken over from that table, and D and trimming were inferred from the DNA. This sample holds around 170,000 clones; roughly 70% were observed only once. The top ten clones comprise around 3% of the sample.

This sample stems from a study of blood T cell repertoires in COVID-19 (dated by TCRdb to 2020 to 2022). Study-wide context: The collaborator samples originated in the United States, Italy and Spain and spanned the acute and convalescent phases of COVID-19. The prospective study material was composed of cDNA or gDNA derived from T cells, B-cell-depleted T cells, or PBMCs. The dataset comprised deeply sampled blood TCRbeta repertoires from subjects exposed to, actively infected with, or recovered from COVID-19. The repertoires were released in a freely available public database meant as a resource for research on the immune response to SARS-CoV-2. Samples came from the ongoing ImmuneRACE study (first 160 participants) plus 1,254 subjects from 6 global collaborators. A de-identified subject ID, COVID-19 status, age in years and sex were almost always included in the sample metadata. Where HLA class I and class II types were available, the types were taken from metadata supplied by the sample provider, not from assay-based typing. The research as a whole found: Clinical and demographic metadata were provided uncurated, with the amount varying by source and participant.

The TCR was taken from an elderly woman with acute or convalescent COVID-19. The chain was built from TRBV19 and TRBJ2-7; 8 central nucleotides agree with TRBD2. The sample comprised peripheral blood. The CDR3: CASSTQAGEAYEQYF. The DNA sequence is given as TGTGCCAGTAGTACCCAAGCGGGGGAGGCCTACGAGCAGTACTTC.